These 16 T cell receptor beta chains were sequenced from one sample in a study of shared T cell receptors in the human thymus. The protocol was immunoSEQ multiplex PCR, while the TCRdb copy is restricted to in-frame clones and leaves out a portion. The top ten clones hold about 0.01% of a sample with hundreds of thousands of clones, approximately 87% of them seen once. This sample was also put to use in a study of human thymus T cells.

Input material: thymocytes. The receptors originated from a boy younger than two with a congenital heart defect.

The CDR3 sequence: CASSPYRTSGRTDTQYF. The CDR3 DNA sequence: TGCGCCAGCAGCCCCTACCGGACTAGCGGACGCACAGATACGCAGTATTTT. V and J are TRBV5-1 and TRBJ2-3; TRBD2 matches at 10 bases. The ends lost 4 bases at V and 1 base at J; junction bases unmatched: 9. This CDR3 is built from 17 residues. Germline lookup yields CDR1 SGHRS and CDR2 YFSETQ.

This rearrangement joins TRBV7-2 to TRBJ1-1, with a tentative D call TRBD1 (5 bases). CDR1 and CDR2 (germline): SGHTA, FQGNSA. The CDR3 has 15 amino acids. V lost 5 bases and J 0 bases, leaving 13 bases between the germline ends. The CDR3 bases are TGTGCCAGCAGCCGGGAGAGGGGTATGAACACTGAAGCTTTCTTT. It codes for CASSRERGMNTEAFF. The variable domain in full, completed from reference TRBV7-2 and TRBJ1-1, reads GAGVSQSPSNKVTEKGKDVELRCDPISGHTALYWYRQSLGQGLEFLIYFQGNSAPDKSGLPSDRFSAERTGGSVSTLTIQRTQQEDSAVYLCASSRERGMNTEAFFGQGTRLTVV.

J is TRBJ2-7 and V is TRBV4-3; D perhaps matches TRBD2 (5 bases). This CDR3 is 15 amino acids long. Trimming shortened V by 1 base and J by 4 bases, and 14 bases separated the two germline ends. The germline V gene has CDR1 LGHNA and CDR2 YSLEER. CDR3 in DNA: TGCGCCAGCAGCCAAGGCCTCCCCGGCGGGTACGAGCAGTACTTC. Protein product: CASSQGLPGGYEQYF.

The chain joins TRBV18 to TRBJ1-5, with D perhaps matching TRBD1 (5 bases). Germline CDR1 and CDR2: KGHSH and LQKENI. This CDR3 contains 14 residues. V was trimmed by 4 bases and J by 6 bases, leaving 13 bases between them. The CDR3 DNA reads as TGTGCCAGCTCACTTTCACAGGTCGGTCAGCCCCAGCATTTT. Amino acid sequence: CASSLSQVGQPQHF.

The CDR3 here is CASSPYSPTTPGSTF. The DNA of the CDR3 is TGTGCCAGCAGCCCTTACTCTCCGACGACACCGGGGTCCACCTTC. The V and J genes are TRBV5-4 and TRBJ1-2; D is unclear. V was pared by 4 bases and J by 13 bases, with 26 bases between. The CDR3 runs to 15 residues. Germline values: CDR1 SGHNT, CDR2 YYREEE (reference sequence).

The CDR3: CASSLRRRGALSSGANVLTF. DNA for the CDR3: TGTGCCAGCAGCCTCAGGCGACGGGGGGCCTTAAGCTCTGGGGCCAACGTCCTGACTTTC. The rearrangement links TRBV7-8 to TRBJ2-6; tentatively, D is TRBD2 (7 bases). The V and J ends lost 5 bases and 0 bases respectively, with 23 bases between them. This CDR3 has 20 amino acids. Germline CDR1 is SGHVS and CDR2 is FQNEAQ.

The chain carries TRBV5-4 and TRBJ2-7; 7 positions agree with TRBD1. V gave up 4 bases and J gave up 2 bases; unmatched junction bases: 3. This CDR3 spans 13 amino acids. The germline V gene has CDR1 SGHNT and CDR2 YYREEE (reference sequence). CDR3: CASSLQGAYEQYF. CDR3 bases: TGTGCCAGCAGCCTTCAGGGGGCCTACGAGCAGTACTTC.

This clone was observed a handful of times. This chain connects TRBV6-5 to TRBJ2-7; a possible D gene is TRBD1 (6 bases). This CDR3 is 15 amino acids long. Trimming took 7 bases from V and 0 from J, leaving 16 bases between them. CDR1 and CDR2 from the germline V gene are MNHEY and SVGAGI. The CDR3 DNA is TGTGCCAGCAAGGACACGACAGGCGACTCCTACGAGCAGTACTTC. Protein product: CASKDTTGDSYEQYF.

The CDR3 coding sequence is TGTGCCAGCTCTTCTTTTAGCGGGAGGCCCCCCGAGGGACAAGAGACCCAGTACTTC. Its protein is CASSSFSGRPPEGQETQYF. The chain links TRBV18 to TRBJ2-5, with 10 bases that match TRBD2. Germline CDR1 and CDR2: KGHSH and LQKENI. V was clipped by 6 bases and J by 2 bases; unmatched bases: 18. This CDR3 is 19 amino acids long.

The chain recombines TRBV2 with TRBJ2-7; 13 nucleotides line up with TRBD2. The CDR3 is 15 residues long. V lost 4 bases to trimming and J lost 4 bases; unmatched junction nucleotides: 4. Germline values: CDR1 SNHLY, CDR2 FYNNEI. CDR3 amino acids: CASSGTSGRIYEQYF. CDR3 in DNA: TGTGCCAGCAGTGGGACTAGCGGGAGAATTTACGAGCAGTACTTC.

V and J are TRBV29-1 and TRBJ2-2, with TRBD2 matching 14 bases. The CDR3 spans 15 residues. V trimming: 7 bases; J trimming: 7 bases; junction bases outside the gene matches: 8. Germline CDR1 reads SQVTM; CDR2 reads ANQGSEA. The CDR3 DNA follows: TGCAGCGCTACGAAGACTAGCGGGAGGGGCGGGGAGCTGTTTTTT. Amino acids: CSATKTSGRGGELFF.

V is TRBV27 and J is TRBJ2-1; TRBD2 matches 12 bases. V shed 2 bases, J shed 7 bases, and the junction held 15 bases outside the gene matches. From germline, CDR1 is MNHEY and CDR2 SMNVEV (reference sequence). The CDR3 consists of 19 residues. CDR3 sequence reads: CASSLIGSSSGRAGNEQFF. In DNA form, the CDR3 reads TGTGCCAGCAGTTTAATAGGCTCGTCTAGCGGGAGGGCGGGAAATGAGCAGTTCTTC.

The chain recombines TRBV10-3 with TRBJ2-3; TRBD2 matches at 12 bases. Germline V gene sequence: CDR1 ENHRY, CDR2 SYGVKD. V lost 4 bases and J lost 3; bases outside the gene matches: 20. This CDR3 comprises 21 residues. CDR3 in amino acids: CAISASRRDHWLAGGTDTQYF. CDR3 DNA: TGTGCCATCAGTGCCTCTCGAAGGGACCACTGGCTAGCGGGAGGGACAGATACGCAGTATTTT.

The chain combines TRBV4-3 with TRBJ2-5; 11 nucleotides align to TRBD2. Germline loops: CDR1 LGHNA, CDR2 YSLEER. With V trimmed by 2 bases and J by 5 bases, 19 bases remained unmatched. This CDR3 has 20 amino acids. This CDR3 reads CASSQTGSSGTSGLVETQYF. CDR3 DNA sequence: TGCGCCAGCAGCCAAACAGGGTCGTCCGGGACTAGCGGATTAGTGGAGACCCAGTACTTC.

V is TRBV6-5 and J is TRBJ2-7; D remains unclear. The V end lost 5 bases, the J end lost 5 bases, and 16 bases lay between the germline ends. The CDR3 length is 14 residues. The germline gives CDR1 MNHEY, CDR2 SVGAGI. The CDR3 protein is CASSTPRVPHEQYF. CDR3 sequence (DNA): TGTGCCAGCAGTACACCCCGGGTCCCCCACGAGCAGTACTTC.

V usage is TRBV5-5 and J usage is TRBJ2-2; D remains ambiguous. This CDR3 region has 16 residues. Germline V gene sequence: CDR1 SGHKS, CDR2 YYEKEE (reference sequence). Between the trimmed V and J ends, which lost 0 bases and 4 bases, there was a span of 13 bases. CDR3 protein: CASSLECGSSTGELFF. Written as DNA, the CDR3 is TGTGCCAGCAGCTTGGAGTGTGGTAGCAGCACCGGGGAGCTGTTTTTT.